The 11 T cell receptor beta chains listed next were all sequenced from one sample in a study of a mutant IDH1 vaccine in newly diagnosed glioma. Clones were sequenced by immunoSEQ multiplex PCR, and TCRdb holds only the in-frame ones, with some missing. The table includes about 68,000 clones, 79% detected once. Time point noted: baseline, week 1 (first vaccination visit). Regarding treatment: pre-vaccination baseline after standard-of-care therapy. The sequencing used PBMCs, collected from a glioma patient treated with radiotherapy, temozolomide or both. The receptors were gathered from a man aged 50-59 years with glioma.

This rearrangement joins TRBV25-1 to TRBJ2-2; D ambiguous. Germline CDR1 is MGHDK and CDR2 is SYGVNS. Trimming stripped 8 bases from V and 1 base from J, with 8 bases between. The CDR3 sequence is 13 residues long. The CDR3 here is CASRTENTGELFF. CDR3 DNA: TGTGCCAGCCGGACGGAGAACACCGGGGAGCTGTTTTTT.

The V and J genes are TRBV5-1 and TRBJ2-1; 11 nucleotides align to TRBD2. V lost 4 bases and J lost 6; bases outside the gene matches: 9. The CDR3 length is 16 residues. The germline gives CDR1 SGHRS, CDR2 YFSETQ. Here the CDR3 DNA reads TGCGCCAGCAGCCCTCAGACTAGCGGGGTCTCCAATGAGCAGTTCTTC. This codes for CASSPQTSGVSNEQFF.

The chain combines TRBV9 with TRBJ2-2; no clear D gene. The germline V gene has CDR1 SGDLS and CDR2 YYNGEE. The CDR3 totals 14 residues. Trimming stripped 0 bases from V and 6 bases from J, with 9 bases between. The CDR3 spells CASSVATRPGELFF. In DNA, the CDR3 is TGTGCCAGCAGCGTAGCTACGCGCCCCGGGGAGCTGTTTTTT.

In this sample, this clone turned up a few times. The V and J genes are TRBV9 and TRBJ2-1, with 7 bases matching TRBD1. The germline V gene encodes CDR1 SGDLS and CDR2 YYNGEE. CDR3 length: 13 residues. J gave up 6 bases and V 5 bases, and 5 bases lay outside the gene matches. The DNA for the CDR3 is TGTGCCAGCAGTTTGACAGGGCTCAATGAGCAGTTCTTC. The encoded protein is CASSLTGLNEQFF.

The chain employs TRBV18 and TRBJ1-1; a possible D gene is TRBD1 (5 bases). With 0 bases removed from V and 3 bases from J, the gap between germline ends came to 17 bases. The CDR3 covers 17 residues. CDR1 and CDR2 from the germline V gene are KGHSH and LQKENI. The CDR3 bases are TGTGCCAGCTCACCACCACTGACGGGGCAGGAGTACACTGAAGCTTTCTTT. Amino acids: CASSPPLTGQEYTEAFF.

This CDR3 is CASSLETGTAYGYTF. The CDR3 DNA follows: TGCGCCAGCAGCTTGGAGACAGGTACGGCGTATGGCTACACCTTC. The chain recombines TRBV5-1 with TRBJ1-2; TRBD1 is a possible D gene (6 bases). V was shortened by 0 bases and J by 5 bases, with 14 bases between the two germline ends. Germline assignment: CDR1 SGHRS and CDR2 YFSETQ. The CDR3 length is 15 residues.

The genes are TRBV6-5 and TRBJ2-7, with D tentatively TRBD1 or TRBD2 (5 bases each). The germline gives CDR1 MNHEY, CDR2 SVGAGI. Trimming shortened V by 5 bases and J by 3 bases, and 11 bases separated the two germline ends. CDR3 length: 13 amino acids. CDR3 in amino acids: CASSVGRDYEQYF. The CDR3 bases are TGTGCCAGCAGTGTGGGACGGGACTACGAGCAGTACTTC.

V gene TRBV15 combines with J gene TRBJ2-7; no reliable D call. In germline, CDR1 is LNHNV, CDR2 YYDKDF (reference sequence). The ends were cut back, 2 bases at V and 0 bases at J, with 8 bases in the middle. CDR3 length: 14 residues. The CDR3 region has the DNA TGTGCCACCAGCAGAAGGACGGTCTCCTACGAGCAGTACTTC. As protein: CATSRRTVSYEQYF.

The chain combines TRBV5-6 with TRBJ1-2, with D possibly being TRBD1 (5 bases). Germline loops: CDR1 SGHDT, CDR2 YYEEEE. The CDR3 consists of 14 residues. V gave up 1 base and J gave up 4 bases, with 11 bases separating them. CDR3 nucleotides: TGTGCCAGCAGCTTGTATCAGGGTTCCTATGGCTACACCTTC. Protein: CASSLYQGSYGYTF. Full variable domain (remainder filled in from reference TRBV5-6 and TRBJ1-2): DAGVTQSPTHLIKTRGQQVTLRCSPKSGHDTVSWYQQALGQGPQFIFQYYEEEERQRGNFPDRFSGHQFPNYSSELNVNALLLGDSALYLCASSLYQGSYGYTFGSGTRLTVV.

The chain is built from TRBV20-1 and TRBJ2-7; D remains ambiguous. This CDR3 is 11 amino acids long. The ends were cut back, 4 bases at V and 3 bases at J, with 7 bases in the middle. In germline, CDR1 is DFQATT, CDR2 SNEGSKA (reference sequence). CDR3 in DNA: TGCAGTGCTACTCCAAGCTACGAGCAGTACTTC. This translates into CSATPSYEQYF.

The chain has TRBV9 and TRBJ2-2; no definite D call. Germline assignment: CDR1 SGDLS and CDR2 YYNGEE. V lost 0 bases and J lost 3, with 6 bases in between. The CDR3 is 14 amino acids. The CDR3 spells CASSVGRDTGELFF. The CDR3 nucleotides read TGTGCCAGCAGCGTAGGCCGGGACACCGGGGAGCTGTTTTTT.